The clone carrying this TCR beta chain was seen a few times. These data belong to a study of blood T cell repertoires in COVID-19. Per the study methods: How many nucleated cells were present was estimated from reference gene primer amplification. Method: immunoSEQ multiplex PCR; TCRdb's copy keeps in-frame clones and lacks some. V, J and clone size were drawn from that table, and D and trimming were deduced from the DNA. The sample lists under 450,000 clones, around four fifths occurring once. Individuals aged about 18 to 89 years were recruited from around 22 US areas. With 5 bases clipped from V and 4 bases from J, the junction kept 8 bases outside the gene matches. The CDR3 runs to 16 residues. Germline assignment: CDR1 SEHNR and CDR2 FQNEAQ (reference sequence).

The sequence derives from a woman in her 50s who had recovered from COVID-19. The genes are TRBV7-9 and TRBJ2-2; TRBD2 agrees at 9 bases. Sequencing input: PBMCs or T cells enriched from blood (not recorded which). CDR3 residues: CASSPRLAVLTGELFF. Written as DNA, the CDR3 is TGTGCCAGCAGCCCTCGACTAGCGGTCCTCACCGGGGAGCTGTTTTTT.